Sequencing of this T cell receptor beta chain was carried out in a study of shared clonotypes between healthy human individuals. Study outcomes and limitations: Generally, naive subsets (rather than memory subsets) showed larger estimated richness.

On this clone: Its specificity is unknown.

Donors, without exception, were Caucasian adults residing in Nashville, Tennessee. The method was immunoSEQ multiplex PCR; TCRdb's version includes in-frame clones alone and lacks a portion of them. The table includes millions of clones, 90% to 95% detected once. The V segment lost 5 bases and the J segment 4 bases; nucleotides outside the gene matches: 7. CDR1 is SGHTA, CDR2 FQGNSA, per germline. CDR3 length: 14 residues. Source material: naive CD4+ T cells sorted from blood. Subset here: CD45RA+ positively selected. The chain uses TRBV7-2 and TRBJ1-2, with 7 bases fitting TRBD1. This TCR came from a man aged 18 to 29 in good health. The CDR3 bases are TGTGCCAGCAGCCCGTCGACAGGGAGCTATGGCTACACCTTC. Its protein product is CASSPSTGSYGYTF.